These T cell receptor beta chains were read from a single sample in a study of vaccination and CD4 T cells after COVID-19. No antigen has been assigned to these receptors. TCRdb re-called the PCR reads through MiXCR, storing one row per CDR3 protein. The sample has around 25,000 distinct CDR3 sequences, around 45% seen once. What was sequenced was CD4+ T cells from blood, cultured in vitro. The receptors stem from a human donor who had recovered from COVID-19. The CDR3 runs from the conserved cysteine through the conserved F or W. Fields, in order: clone size, V gene, D gene, J gene, CDR3 protein, CDR3 DNA. The D gene is left open where the match is weak. Clone size is given for some rows only: seen once, a few or many times, or a class if the clone is expanded.

few,TRBV27,TRBD1,TRBJ1-5,CASSPSRDRVNQPQHF,TGTGCCAGCAGTCCCTCCCGGGACAGGGTAAACCAGCCCCAGCATTTT
few,TRBV6-1,.,TRBJ1-5,CANSLSGGVYSNQPQHF,TGTGCCAACAGTCTCTCGGGGGGGGTATATAGCAATCAGCCCCAGCATTTT
.,TRBV6-1,TRBD1,TRBJ1-1,CASSETGWTEAFF,TGTGCCAGCAGTGAGACAGGGTGGACTGAAGCTTTCTTT
.,TRBV20-1,.,TRBJ2-7,CSARASSTATYEQYF,TGCAGTGCTAGAGCTTCCTCGACGGCTACCTACGAGCAGTACTTC
.,TRBV6-5,.,TRBJ2-1,CASSSRTGKEGNEQFF,TGTGCCAGCAGTTCACGGACTGGCAAGGAGGGCAATGAGCAGTTCTTC
.,TRBV6-5,.,TRBJ2-7,CASSYERPEWYEQYF,TGTGCCAGCAGTTACGAGAGGCCTGAGTGGTACGAGCAGTACTTC
.,TRBV20-1,.,TRBJ1-2,CSASAGIMYGYTF,TGCAGTGCTAGTGCAGGGATAATGTATGGCTACACCTTC
few,TRBV7-2,.,TRBJ2-7,CASSPLLYEQYF,TGTGCCAGCAGCCCGCTCCTTTACGAGCAGTACTTC
.,TRBV28,TRBD1,TRBJ1-5,CASSPPSWGTVNQPQHF,TGTGCCAGCAGTCCACCTTCGTGGGGGACAGTCAATCAGCCCCAGCATTTT
few,TRBV6-2/TRBV6-3,.,TRBJ1-2,CASSTRRTGPFSYGYTF,TGTGCCAGCAGTACAAGGAGGACGGGCCCATTTAGCTATGGCTACACCTTC
.,TRBV5-8,.,TRBJ1-5,CASSSLWVQFNQPQHF,TGTGCCAGCAGCTCCCTCTGGGTACAGTTCAATCAGCCCCAGCATTTT
.,TRBV6-5,TRBD2,TRBJ2-7,CASSYSRLAGAYEQYF,TGTGCCAGCAGTTACTCCAGACTAGCGGGGGCCTACGAGCAGTACTTC
.,TRBV7-9,.,TRBJ2-3,CASSLAGFDTQYF,TGTGCCAGCAGCTTGGCAGGGTTCGATACGCAGTATTTT
.,TRBV7-3,.,TRBJ2-1,CASSPRGQQGQFF,TGTGCCAGCAGCCCACGGGGCCAACAGGGGCAGTTCTTC
.,TRBV11-1,TRBD1,TRBJ1-1,CASSLTQGGTEAFF,TGTGCCAGCAGCTTAACTCAGGGGGGCACTGAAGCTTTCTTT
.,TRBV20-1,TRBD1,TRBJ2-7,CSATTGTGPLEQYF,TGCAGTGCTACCACCGGGACAGGGCCCCTCGAGCAGTACTTC
.,TRBV28,.,TRBJ2-3,CASRGSLSDTQYF,TGTGCCAGCAGGGGGTCCCTTTCAGATACGCAGTATTTT
.,TRBV20-1,TRBD1,TRBJ2-5,CSAAKPGGETQYF,TGCAGTGCTGCAAAGCCAGGGGGAGAGACCCAGTACTTC
.,TRBV20-1,.,TRBJ1-6,CSARPRGGGSYNSPLHF,TGCAGTGCTAGACCTAGGGGAGGGGGCTCCTATAATTCACCCCTCCACTTT
.,TRBV28,.,TRBJ1-6,CASTMGGSPLHF,TGTGCCAGCACTATGGGGGGTTCACCCCTCCACTTT
few,TRBV6-1,.,TRBJ1-3,CASSQGPGNTIYF,TGTGCCAGCAGCCAGGGACCTGGAAACACCATATATTTT
few,TRBV7-9,TRBD2,TRBJ2-5,CASSAGVGFASGKEGETQYF,TGTGCCAGCAGCGCCGGGGTAGGGTTTGCTAGCGGGAAAGAAGGAGAGACCCAGTACTTC
.,TRBV15,TRBD1,TRBJ2-1,CATSRDFPGTGNEQFF,TGTGCCACCAGCAGAGATTTTCCCGGGACAGGGAATGAGCAGTTCTTC
.,TRBV7-8,.,TRBJ2-7,CASSLRRVPPYEQYF,TGTGCCAGCAGCTTACGCCGGGTACCTCCCTACGAGCAGTACTTC
.,TRBV7-9,.,TRBJ1-3,CASSLTEGNTIYF,TGTGCCAGCAGCTTAACGGAGGGAAACACCATATATTTT
few,TRBV7-2,.,TRBJ2-7,CASSFKGPQIGAKYYEQYF,TGTGCCAGCAGCTTTAAAGGCCCCCAAATTGGGGCGAAATACTACGAGCAGTACTTC
.,TRBV11-3,TRBD2,TRBJ2-1,CASSIDGGASGQFF,TGTGCCAGCAGCATCGACGGCGGGGCTAGCGGGCAGTTCTTC
few,TRBV5-1,.,TRBJ2-5,CASSLSGSGETQYF,TGCGCCAGCAGCTTGTCTGGGTCGGGGGAGACCCAGTACTTC